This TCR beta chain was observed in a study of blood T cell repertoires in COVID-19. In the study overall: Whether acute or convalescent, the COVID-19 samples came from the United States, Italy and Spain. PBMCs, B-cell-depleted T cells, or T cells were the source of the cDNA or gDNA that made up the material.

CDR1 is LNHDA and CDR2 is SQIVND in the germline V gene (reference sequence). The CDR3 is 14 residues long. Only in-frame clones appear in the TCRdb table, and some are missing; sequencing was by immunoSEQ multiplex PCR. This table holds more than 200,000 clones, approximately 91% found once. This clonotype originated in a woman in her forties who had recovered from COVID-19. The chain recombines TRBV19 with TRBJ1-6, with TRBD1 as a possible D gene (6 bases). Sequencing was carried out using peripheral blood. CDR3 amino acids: CATRAGQINSPLHF. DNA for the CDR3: TGTGCTACGAGGGCAGGACAGATTAATTCACCCCTCCACTTT.